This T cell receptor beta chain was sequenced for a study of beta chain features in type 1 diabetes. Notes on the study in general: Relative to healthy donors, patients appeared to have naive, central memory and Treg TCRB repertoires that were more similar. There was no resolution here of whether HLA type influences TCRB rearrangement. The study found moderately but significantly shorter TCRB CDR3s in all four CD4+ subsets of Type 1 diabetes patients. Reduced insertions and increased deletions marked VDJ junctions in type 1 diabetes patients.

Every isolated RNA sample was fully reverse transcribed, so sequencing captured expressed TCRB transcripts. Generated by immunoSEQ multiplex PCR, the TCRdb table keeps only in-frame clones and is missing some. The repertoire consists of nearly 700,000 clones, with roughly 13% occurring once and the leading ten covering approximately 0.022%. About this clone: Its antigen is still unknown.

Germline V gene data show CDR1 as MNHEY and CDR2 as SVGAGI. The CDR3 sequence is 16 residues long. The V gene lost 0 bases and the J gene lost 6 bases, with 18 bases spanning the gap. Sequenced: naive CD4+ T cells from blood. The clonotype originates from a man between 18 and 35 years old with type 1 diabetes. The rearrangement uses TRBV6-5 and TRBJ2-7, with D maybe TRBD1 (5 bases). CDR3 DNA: TGTGCCAGCAGTTACTCGTTTGAACAGGTATTCTCCGAGCAGTACTTC. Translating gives CASSYSFEQVFSEQYF.